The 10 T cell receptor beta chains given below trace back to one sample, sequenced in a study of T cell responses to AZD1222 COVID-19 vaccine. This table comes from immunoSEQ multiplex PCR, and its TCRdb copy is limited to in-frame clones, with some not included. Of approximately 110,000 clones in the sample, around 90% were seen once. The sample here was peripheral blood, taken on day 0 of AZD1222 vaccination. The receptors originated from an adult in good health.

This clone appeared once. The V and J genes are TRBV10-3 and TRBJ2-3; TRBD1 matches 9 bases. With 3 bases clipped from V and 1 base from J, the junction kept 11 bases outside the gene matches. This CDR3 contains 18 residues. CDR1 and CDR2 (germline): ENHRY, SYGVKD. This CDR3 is CAISDPTGGARRTDTQYF. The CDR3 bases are TGTGCCATCAGTGACCCTACAGGGGGCGCGAGGCGCACAGATACGCAGTATTTT.

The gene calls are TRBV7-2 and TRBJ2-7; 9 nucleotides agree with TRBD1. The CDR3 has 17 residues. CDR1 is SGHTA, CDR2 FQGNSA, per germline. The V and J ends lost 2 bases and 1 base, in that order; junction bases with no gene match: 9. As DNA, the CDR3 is TGTGCCAGCAGCTTAAACCCGACAGGGGGGTTTTCCTACGAGCAGTACTTC. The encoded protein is CASSLNPTGGFSYEQYF.

The CDR3 DNA reads TGTGCCAGTAGTATGACCCGGGGCTATAGCAATCAGCCCCAGCATTTT. It encodes CASSMTRGYSNQPQHF. The V gene is TRBV19, the J gene TRBJ1-5; D perhaps matches TRBD1 (5 bases). V lost 3 bases to trimming and J lost 0 bases, with 12 bases between them. The CDR3 covers 16 residues. Germline loops: CDR1 LNHDA, CDR2 SQIVND (reference sequence).

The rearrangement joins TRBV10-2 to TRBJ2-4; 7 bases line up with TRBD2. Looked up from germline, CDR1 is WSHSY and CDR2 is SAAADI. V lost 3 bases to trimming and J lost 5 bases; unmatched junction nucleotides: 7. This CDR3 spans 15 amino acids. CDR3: CASSESGAGQNIQYF. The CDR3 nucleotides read TGCGCCAGCAGTGAAAGCGGGGCTGGCCAAAACATTCAGTACTTC.

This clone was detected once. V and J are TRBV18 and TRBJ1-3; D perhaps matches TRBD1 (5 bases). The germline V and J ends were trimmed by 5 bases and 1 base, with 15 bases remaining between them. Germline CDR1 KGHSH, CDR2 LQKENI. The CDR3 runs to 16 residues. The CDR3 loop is CASSTTQGGSGNTIYF. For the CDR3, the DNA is TGTGCCAGCTCAACGACCCAGGGAGGGTCTGGAAACACCATATATTTT. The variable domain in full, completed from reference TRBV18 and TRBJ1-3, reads NAGVMQNPRHLVRRRGQEARLRCSPMKGHSHVYWYRQLPEEGLKFMVYLQKENIIDESGMPKERFSAEFPKEGPSILRIQQVVRGDSAAYFCASSTTQGGSGNTIYFGEGSWLTVV.

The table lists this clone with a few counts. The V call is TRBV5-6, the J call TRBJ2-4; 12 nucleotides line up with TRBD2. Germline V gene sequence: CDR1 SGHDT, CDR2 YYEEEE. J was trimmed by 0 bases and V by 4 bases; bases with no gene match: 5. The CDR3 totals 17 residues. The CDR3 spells CASSSLAGGLAKNIQYF. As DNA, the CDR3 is TGTGCCAGCAGCAGCCTAGCGGGAGGGTTAGCCAAAAACATTCAGTACTTC.

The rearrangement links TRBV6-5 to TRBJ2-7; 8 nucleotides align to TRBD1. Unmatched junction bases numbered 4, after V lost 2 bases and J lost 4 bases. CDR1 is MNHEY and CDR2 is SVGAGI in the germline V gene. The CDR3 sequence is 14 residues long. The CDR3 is CASSYAGGGYEQYF. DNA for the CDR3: TGTGCCAGCAGTTACGCAGGGGGCGGTTACGAGCAGTACTTC.

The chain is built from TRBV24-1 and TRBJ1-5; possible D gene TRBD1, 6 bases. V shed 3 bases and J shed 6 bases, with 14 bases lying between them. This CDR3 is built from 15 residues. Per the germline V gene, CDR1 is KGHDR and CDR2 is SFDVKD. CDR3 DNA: TGTGCCACCAGTGATGGGGGGGGGCCCGGTCAGCCCCAGCATTTT. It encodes CATSDGGGPGQPQHF.

The CDR3 nucleotides are TGTGCCAGCAGCTCTTCTGCGACAGGGGGTCGGACTGAAGCTTTCTTT. Protein: CASSSSATGGRTEAFF. This chain joins TRBV7-3 and TRBJ1-1; TRBD1 matches 9 bases. CDR1 is SGHTA, CDR2 FQGTGA, per germline. This CDR3 has 16 residues. V lost 4 bases and J lost 5; bases outside the gene matches: 11.

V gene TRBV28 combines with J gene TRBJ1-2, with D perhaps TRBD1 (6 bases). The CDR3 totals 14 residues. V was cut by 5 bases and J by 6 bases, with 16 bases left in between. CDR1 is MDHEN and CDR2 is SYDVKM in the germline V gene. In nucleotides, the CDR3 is TGTGCCAGCAGTCAGGGGCTCGGGAGCCATGGCTACACCTTC. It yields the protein CASSQGLGSHGYTF.